This TCR beta chain was sequenced during a study of metastatic and nonmetastatic thyroid tumors (TCRdb year 2020). Context from the whole study: Repertoires were compared across peripheral blood and tumor or nodule tissue samples from malignant and benign thyroid patients. General findings and caveats noted by the study authors: In both blood and tumor samples, TCR beta diversity was reported to be significantly higher in malignant tumors than in benign nodules.

Before undergoing thyroid surgery, none of the patients had been given any kind of treatment. Using T-cell receptor beta sequencing, the researchers looked back retrospectively at clinical samples from patients, gathered between about 2012 and 2019. With respect to this clone: The antigen it recognizes is unknown. Relative to the germline gene, one junction end is altered; a read error may explain this.

Reading the germline V gene (reference sequence) gives CDR1 LNHDA and CDR2 SQIVND. Spanning cysteine to phenylalanine, the CDR3 consists of 13 amino acids. Only the CDR3 DNA stays, 39 bases, in frame from base 1. The receptor library was made with PCR. Sequencing was performed on an Illumina HiSeq 4000. High-throughput sequencing was used to profile the TCR beta-chain CDR3 region of every patient. From the authors' description of their analysis: A classifier to discriminate distant-metastatic papillary thyroid cancer patients was built from CDR3 differences across clinicopathological groups. The Shannon index was used to assess repertoire diversity, and the Morisita-Horn index was used to assess tumor-blood repertoire similarity. The public sequencing data were trimmed at Q25 with fastp and processed into clonotypes with MiXCR by TCRdb, which kept only in-frame beta chains. These V and J calls derive from TCRdb rather than the authors' analysis. The sample table shows approximately 14,000 clones, and 3% to 4.5% are seen once. The ten most abundant clones make up roughly 27% of the sample.

The chain employs TRBV19 and TRBJ2-5; TRBD2 agrees with 12 junctional bases. The sequencing sample was made of tumor tissue. The receptor comes from a female donor with papillary thyroid cancer or a benign thyroid nodule (not recorded which). Some clones in this sample may be carry-over from other donors' samples. The nucleotide sequence reads TGTGCCAGCGGACTAGCGGGGCAAGAGACCAAGTACTTC. This is translated as CASGLAGQETKYF.